A single sample is the source of the 28 T cell receptor beta chains below, sequenced in a study of technical replicates of blood from several donors. Method: immunoSEQ multiplex PCR; TCRdb's copy keeps in-frame clones and lacks some. The table records about 80,000 clones, around 94% of them present only once. The sequencing input was T cells isolated from PBMCs. These receptors all stem from a human donor in good health.

This chain uses TRBV6-5 with TRBJ2-2; TRBD1 aligns across 7 bases. Looked up from germline, CDR1 is MNHEY and CDR2 is SVGAGI. This CDR3 spans 14 amino acids. V shed 6 bases and J 1 base; nucleotides not matched to a gene: 2. Here the CDR3 reads CASSRTGNTGELFF. DNA for the CDR3: TGTGCCAGCAGCCGGACAGGGAACACCGGGGAGCTGTTTTTT.

This chain joins TRBV7-9 and TRBJ1-1, with 9 bases identical to TRBD1. Germline CDR1 is SEHNR and CDR2 is FQNEAQ (reference sequence). Trimming removed 5 bases from V and 11 bases from J; junction bases left unmatched: 9. The CDR3 loop spans 13 amino acids. CDR3 in DNA: TGTGCCAGCAGCCGTGAGACAGGGGGTGCGGCTTTCTTT. As protein: CASSRETGGAAFF.

In DNA, the CDR3 is TGTGCCAGCAGTGCCCTCCTGAACACCGGGGAGCTGTTTTTT. Protein sequence: CASSALLNTGELFF. The genes are TRBV2 and TRBJ2-2; the D is unclear. The V end lost 4 bases, the J end lost 1 base, and 7 bases lay between the germline ends. CDR1 is SNHLY, CDR2 FYNNEI, per germline. The CDR3 runs 14 residues.

The V call is TRBV19, the J call TRBJ2-7; 9 bases match TRBD2. Per germline, CDR1 LNHDA and CDR2 SQIVND (reference sequence). CDR3 length: 15 amino acids. The junction had 11 bases not matched to a gene; V was cut back by 5 bases and J by 6 bases. The CDR3 here is CASSVTGSAGGEQYF. The CDR3 DNA reads TGTGCCAGTAGTGTAACAGGGTCAGCGGGAGGCGAGCAGTACTTC. Full variable domain (missing parts from reference TRBV19 and TRBJ2-7): DGGITQSPKYLFRKEGQNVTLSCEQNLNHDAMYWYRQDPGQGLRLIYYSQIVNDFQKGDIAEGYSVSREKKESFPLTVTSAQKNPTAFYLCASSVTGSAGGEQYFGPGTRLTVT.

The rearrangement links TRBV6-5 to TRBJ1-4; no definite D call. Trimming shortened V by 2 bases and J by 4 bases, and 14 bases separated the two germline ends. The CDR3 has 16 residues. In germline, CDR1 is MNHEY, CDR2 SVGAGI. CDR3 in amino acids: CASSYRQIPGNEKLFF. CDR3 DNA: TGTGCCAGCAGTTACAGGCAAATACCGGGTAATGAAAAACTGTTTTTT.

The rearrangement uses TRBV7-3 and TRBJ1-1, with D perhaps TRBD1 (6 bases). The V end lost 5 bases, the J end lost 3 bases, and 13 bases lay between the germline ends. The CDR3 length is 14 residues. The germline V gene has CDR1 SGHTA and CDR2 FQGTGA. The CDR3 sequence: CASSLQGKDTEAFF. The CDR3 DNA reads TGTGCCAGCAGCCTACAGGGAAAGGACACTGAAGCTTTCTTT. The whole variable domain, remainder taken from reference TRBV7-3 and TRBJ1-1, is GAGVSQTPSNKVTEKGKYVELRCDPISGHTALYWYRQSLGQGPEFLIYFQGTGAADDSGLPNDRFFAVRPEGSVSTLKIQRTERGDSAVYLCASSLQGKDTEAFFGQGTRLTVV.

V usage is TRBV6-1 and J usage is TRBJ2-2, with D tentatively TRBD2 (6 bases). V lost 7 bases and J 3 bases, leaving 12 bases between the germline ends. The CDR3 length is 14 residues. Looked up from germline, CDR1 is MNHNS and CDR2 is SASEGT. The CDR3 sequence is CASIPGLYTGELFF. CDR3 nucleotide sequence: TGTGCCAGCATACCGGGACTCTACACCGGGGAGCTGTTTTTT.

J is TRBJ1-2 and V is TRBV18; TRBD1 might be the D (6 bases). From germline, CDR1 is KGHSH and CDR2 LQKENI. V lost 3 bases to trimming and J lost 6 bases, with 17 bases between them. CDR3 length equals 15 residues. In DNA, the CDR3 is TGTGCCAGCTCACCTGGGACAAACAGGGACCATGGCTACACCTTC. The encoded protein is CASSPGTNRDHGYTF.

The chain uses TRBV30 and TRBJ2-5; TRBD1 agrees at 8 bases. With the DNA end fitting TRBJ2-7 better, the J assignment may be wrong. This CDR3 comprises 12 residues. The germline CDR1 and CDR2 sequences are GTSNPN and SVGIG (reference sequence). Here the CDR3 reads CATDRANYEQYF. CDR3 DNA sequence: TGTGCCACGGACAGGGCCAACTACGAGCAGTACTTC.

J is TRBJ2-7 and V is TRBV5-1, with D perhaps TRBD2 (5 bases). Germline CDR1 and CDR2: SGHRS and YFSETQ. The CDR3 is made up of 13 amino acids. The V and J ends lost 2 bases and 3 bases respectively, with 9 bases between them. The CDR3 sequence is CASSFGVIYEQYF. The CDR3 region has the DNA TGCGCCAGCAGCTTCGGGGTTATCTACGAGCAGTACTTC.

Only one count was recorded for this clone. V gene TRBV9 combines with J gene TRBJ2-7; D perhaps matches TRBD2 (6 bases). Germline assignment: CDR1 SGDLS and CDR2 YYNGEE. V dropped 4 bases and J dropped 0 bases, with 14 bases sitting between them. CDR3 length: 15 residues. The CDR3 is CASSPLATHSYEQYF. CDR3 DNA: TGTGCCAGCAGCCCCCTAGCGACCCACTCCTACGAGCAGTACTTC.

This rearrangement joins TRBV10-3 to TRBJ2-7; 10 bases fit TRBD2. This CDR3 has 16 amino acids. V dropped 5 bases and J dropped 0; count of bases not matched to a gene: 7. Germline CDR1 reads ENHRY; CDR2 reads SYGVKD. CDR3 residues: CAISPSGTSDSYEQYF. The CDR3 DNA reads as TGTGCCATCAGTCCCTCCGGGACTAGCGACTCCTACGAGCAGTACTTC.

The gene calls are TRBV7-8 and TRBJ2-7; 7 bases match TRBD2. Trimming at V came to 0 bases and at J to 0 bases, leaving 8 bases not matched to a gene. The CDR3 contains 17 residues. Germline-derived CDR1 and CDR2 are SGHVS and FQNEAQ. Here the CDR3 DNA reads TGTGCCAGCAGCTTAGCGGGGGGGACGTCTCCCTCCTACGAGCAGTACTTC. Residues: CASSLAGGTSPSYEQYF. The entire variable domain, with the rest obtained from reference TRBV7-8 and TRBJ2-7, is as follows: GAGVSQSPRYKVAKRGQDVALRCDPISGHVSLFWYQQALGQGPEFLTYFQNEAQLDKSGLPSDRFFAERPEGSVSTLKIQRTQQEDSAVYLCASSLAGGTSPSYEQYFGPGTRLTVT.

The genes are TRBV29-1 and TRBJ2-7; perhaps TRBD2 as D (6 bases). CDR3 length: 13 amino acids. Germline assignment: CDR1 SQVTM and CDR2 ANQGSEA. V was pared by 5 bases and J by 6 bases, with 17 bases between. The CDR3 DNA follows: TGCAGCGTTTCTCGGGGGTATAATGGCGAGCAGTACTTC. This translates into CSVSRGYNGEQYF.

The chain employs TRBV28 and TRBJ2-7, with TRBD2 as a possible D gene (5 bases). CDR3 length: 12 amino acids. Germline CDR1 reads MDHEN; CDR2 reads SYDVKM. The V end lost 3 bases, the J end lost 4 bases, and 7 bases lay between the germline ends. CDR3 sequence: CASSFGVYEQYF. DNA of the CDR3: TGTGCCAGCAGTTTCGGGGTTTACGAGCAGTACTTC. The full variable domain, rest sourced from reference TRBV28 and TRBJ2-7, is DVKVTQSSRYLVKRTGEKVFLECVQDMDHENMFWYRQDPGLGLRLIYFSYDVKMKEKGDIPEGYSVSREKKERFSLILESASTNQTSMYLCASSFGVYEQYFGPGTRLTVT.

The rearrangement joins TRBV11-3 to TRBJ2-2; 7 nucleotides match TRBD2. Germline V gene sequence: CDR1 SGHNT, CDR2 YENEEA. V shed 5 bases and J 6 bases; nucleotides not matched to a gene: 6. This CDR3 spans 14 amino acids. CDR3 sequence (DNA): TGTGCCAGCAGCCCCAGGACTAGGGCCGGGGAGCTGTTTTTT. It codes for CASSPRTRAGELFF.

In DNA form, the CDR3 reads TGTGCCAGCTCACCGCAGGGGTCGGAGACCCAGTACTTC. Amino acids: CASSPQGSETQYF. The chain carries TRBV18 and TRBJ2-5, with D tentatively TRBD1 (6 bases). Trimming pared 3 bases from V and 5 bases from J, leaving 10 bases between. This CDR3 is 13 amino acids long. Germline-derived CDR1 and CDR2 are KGHSH and LQKENI.

V usage is TRBV7-2 and J usage is TRBJ1-5, with a tentative D call TRBD1 (5 bases). The germline CDR1 and CDR2 sequences are SGHTA and FQGNSA. Between the trimmed V and J ends, which lost 1 base and 5 bases, there was a span of 9 bases. This CDR3 has 14 residues. Here the CDR3 DNA reads TGTGCCAGCAGCTTAGTGGGGGGAGATCAGCCCCAGCATTTT. This gives the protein CASSLVGGDQPQHF. The complete variable domain, with remaining parts taken from reference TRBV7-2 and TRBJ1-5, reads GAGVSQSPSNKVTEKGKDVELRCDPISGHTALYWYRQSLGQGLEFLIYFQGNSAPDKSGLPSDRFSAERTGGSVSTLTIQRTQQEDSAVYLCASSLVGGDQPQHFGDGTRLSIL.

The chain employs TRBV2 and TRBJ1-5; a weak D match, TRBD1 (5 bases). Between the trimmed V and J ends, which lost 6 bases and 7 bases, there was a span of 16 bases. The CDR3 contains 14 residues. Per the germline V gene, CDR1 is SNHLY and CDR2 is FYNNEI. The CDR3 DNA is TGTGCCAGCAGAACCGGGACGGGGGACCAGCCCCAGCATTTT. Its translation is CASRTGTGDQPQHF.

The J gene is TRBJ2-7, the V gene TRBV6-6; no clear D. Trimming removed 6 bases at V and 0 bases at J, with 12 bases between. The germline V gene encodes CDR1 MNHNY and CDR2 SVGAGI (reference sequence). The CDR3 has 14 amino acids. CDR3 nucleotide sequence: TGTGCCAGCAGCTTATACAAGTCCTCCTACGAGCAGTACTTC. This translates into CASSLYKSSYEQYF.

This clone was observed a handful of times. The chain uses TRBV10-1 and TRBJ1-1; a possible D gene is TRBD1 (6 bases). The germline V and J ends were trimmed by 4 bases and 4 bases, with 10 bases remaining between them. Germline values: CDR1 WNHNN, CDR2 SYGVQD (reference sequence). The CDR3 is made up of 13 amino acids. The CDR3, as DNA: TGCGCCAGCAGTGCCAGGGACATCACTGAAGCTTTCTTT. Its protein product is CASSARDITEAFF.

The rearrangement joins TRBV30 to TRBJ2-2; 8 bases line up with TRBD2. Per the germline V gene, CDR1 is GTSNPN and CDR2 is SVGIG (reference sequence). Trimming took 0 bases from V and 1 from J; bases not matched to a gene: 4. The length of the CDR3 is 16 residues. The CDR3 protein is CAWSVRLALNTGELFF. The DNA of the CDR3 is TGTGCCTGGAGTGTACGACTAGCGCTGAACACCGGGGAGCTGTTTTTT.

This clone was detected only once. The DNA for the CDR3 is TGTGCCAGTAGTCCCAGGGGTGGCGGGGAGCTGTTTTTT. It yields the protein CASSPRGGGELFF. This chain links TRBV19 with TRBJ2-2, with D perhaps TRBD1 (6 bases). CDR1 and CDR2 from the germline V gene are LNHDA and SQIVND (reference sequence). There are 13 residues in the CDR3. Trimming removed 5 bases at V and 7 bases at J, with 11 bases between.

The chain links TRBV5-6 to TRBJ2-2, with 8 bases aligning to TRBD2. V was pared by 4 bases and J by 1 base, with 9 bases of the junction left unmatched. The CDR3 has 17 amino acids. CDR1 and CDR2 from the germline V gene are SGHDT and YYEEEE. CDR3 coding DNA: TGTGCCAGCAGCCCGACACAAACTAGCGGGAACACCGGGGAGCTGTTTTTT. Translation gives CASSPTQTSGNTGELFF.

The chain employs TRBV19 and TRBJ2-7; 15 bases fit TRBD2. There are 17 residues in the CDR3. The V segment lost 7 bases and the J segment 5 bases; nucleotides outside the gene matches: 12. CDR1 and CDR2 (germline): LNHDA, SQIVND (reference sequence). The CDR3 reads CASTPGLAGGRRHEQYF. For the CDR3, the DNA is TGTGCCAGTACTCCCGGACTAGCGGGAGGGAGACGCCACGAGCAGTACTTC.

The chain uses TRBV5-1 and TRBJ2-3; 14 nucleotides match TRBD2. The CDR3 is made up of 17 amino acids. Germline assignment: CDR1 SGHRS and CDR2 YFSETQ. V lost 0 bases to trimming and J lost 6 bases; unmatched junction nucleotides: 6. The DNA for the CDR3 is TGCGCCAGCAGCTTGGCGACTAGCGGGAGGGCCGCGGATACGCAGTATTTT. Protein: CASSLATSGRAADTQYF.

The chain employs TRBV30 and TRBJ1-1; TRBD1 might be the D (6 bases). The germline CDR1 and CDR2 sequences are GTSNPN and SVGIG (reference sequence). The V end lost 0 bases, the J end lost 4 bases, and 6 bases lay between the germline ends. The CDR3 is 12 amino acids. In DNA form, the CDR3 reads TGTGCCTGGAGTGTACAGGGCACTGAAGCTTTCTTT. It translates to CAWSVQGTEAFF. The complete variable domain, with remaining parts taken from reference TRBV30 and TRBJ1-1, reads SQTIHQWPATLVQPVGSPLSLECTVEGTSNPNLYWYRQAAGRGLQLLFYSVGIGQISSEVPQNLSASRPQDRQFILSSKKLLLSDSGFYLCAWSVQGTEAFFGQGTRLTVV.

The chain links TRBV15 to TRBJ2-1; D possibly corresponds to TRBD2 (5 bases). V lost 5 bases, J lost 5 bases, and 13 bases lay in between. CDR1 LNHNV and CDR2 YYDKDF come from the germline V gene (reference sequence). This CDR3 has 14 amino acids. The DNA for the CDR3 is TGTGCCACCAGCCTACGGGGAGAGGACAATGAGCAGTTCTTC. Its translation: CATSLRGEDNEQFF.